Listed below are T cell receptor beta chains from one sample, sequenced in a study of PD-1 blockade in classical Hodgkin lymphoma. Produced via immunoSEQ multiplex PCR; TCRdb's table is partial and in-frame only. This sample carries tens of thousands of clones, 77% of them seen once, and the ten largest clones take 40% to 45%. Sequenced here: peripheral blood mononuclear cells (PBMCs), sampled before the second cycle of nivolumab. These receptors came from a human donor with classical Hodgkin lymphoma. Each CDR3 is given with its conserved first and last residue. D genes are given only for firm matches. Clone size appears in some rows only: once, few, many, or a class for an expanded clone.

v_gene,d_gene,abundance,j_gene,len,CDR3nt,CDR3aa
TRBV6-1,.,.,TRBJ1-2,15,TGTGCCAGCAGGCACTCCTCAACCGGGGACTATGGCTACACCTTC,CASRHSSTGDYGYTF
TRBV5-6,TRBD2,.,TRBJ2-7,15,TGTGCCAGCAGTTATAGCGGGAGGGGGGGCTACGAGCAGTACTTC,CASSYSGRGGYEQYF
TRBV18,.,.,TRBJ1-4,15,TGTGCCAGCTCACCACAAGGGGGAACTAATGAAAAACTGTTTTTT,CASSPQGGTNEKLFF
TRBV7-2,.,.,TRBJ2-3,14,TGTGCCAGCAGACCGGGACGTAGCACAGATACGCAGTATTTT,CASRPGRSTDTQYF
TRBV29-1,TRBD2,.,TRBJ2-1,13,TGCAGCGTTCTTGGGAGGGCCCAGGATGAGCAGTTCTTC,CSVLGRAQDEQFF
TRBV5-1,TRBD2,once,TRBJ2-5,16,TGCGCCAGCAGCCCCGTATTAGCGGGGACCCAAGAGACCCAGTACTTC,CASSPVLAGTQETQYF
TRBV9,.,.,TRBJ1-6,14,TGTGCCAGCAGCGTGGGGGGGGAGAATTCACCCCTCCACTTT,CASSVGGENSPLHF
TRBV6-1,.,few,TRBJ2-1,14,TGTGCCAGCAGTGAAGCGTGGGGACCCCATGAGCAGTTCTTC,CASSEAWGPHEQFF
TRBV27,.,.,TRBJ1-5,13,TGTGCCAGCAGTTTGGACAGTAGACAGCCCCAGCATTTT,CASSLDSRQPQHF
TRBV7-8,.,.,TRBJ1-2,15,TGTGCCAGCAGCTTAGTAGAAGGGAAGAGCTATGGCTACACCTTC,CASSLVEGKSYGYTF
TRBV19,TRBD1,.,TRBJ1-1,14,TGTGCCAGTAGTATGACAGGGACAAAACCTGAAGCTTTCTTT,CASSMTGTKPEAFF
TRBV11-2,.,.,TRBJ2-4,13,TGTGCCAGCAGCTTAGAGGCTGGAGACATTCAGTACTTC,CASSLEAGDIQYF
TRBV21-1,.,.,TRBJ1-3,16,TGTGCCAGCAGCAAAGCTGGGGAACCCTCTGGAAACACCATATATTTT,CASSKAGEPSGNTIYF
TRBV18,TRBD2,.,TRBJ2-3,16,TGTGCCAGCTCACCGCTAGCGGACTCTAGCACAGATACGCAGTATTTT,CASSPLADSSTDTQYF
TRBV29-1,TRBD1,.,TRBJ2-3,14,TGCAGCGAGTTAGGGGGCAGTGGAACAGATACGCAGTATTTT,CSELGGSGTDTQYF
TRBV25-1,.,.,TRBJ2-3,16,TGTGCCAGCAGTGAAGGATGGCAGACTTCTTCAGATACGCAGTATTTT,CASSEGWQTSSDTQYF
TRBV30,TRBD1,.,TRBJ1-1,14,TGTGCCTGGAGGGCGACAGGGTGGAAGACTGAAGCTTTCTTT,CAWRATGWKTEAFF
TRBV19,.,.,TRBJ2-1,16,TGTGCCAGTAGTTTGGCTCGAGGGGGGGGCTACAATGAGCAGTTCTTC,CASSLARGGGYNEQFF
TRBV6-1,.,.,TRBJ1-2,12,TGTGCCGAAAGGGGGGGCCTCTATGGCTACACCTTC,CAERGGLYGYTF
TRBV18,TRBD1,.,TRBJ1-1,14,TGTGCCAGCTCACGACAAGGGGGCTCTACTGAAGCTTTCTTT,CASSRQGGSTEAFF
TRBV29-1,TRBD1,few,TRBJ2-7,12,TGCAGCGTCCGGGACAGGGTCTCCGAGCAGTACTTC,CSVRDRVSEQYF
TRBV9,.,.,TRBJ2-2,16,TGTGCCAGCAGCGTATATGGAGGGTCGAACACCGGGGAGCTGTTTTTT,CASSVYGGSNTGELFF
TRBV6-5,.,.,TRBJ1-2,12,TGTGCCAGCACAGACACTAACTATGGCTACACCTTC,CASTDTNYGYTF
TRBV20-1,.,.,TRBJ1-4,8,TGCAGTGCCGGCAAACTGTTTTTT,CSAGKLFF
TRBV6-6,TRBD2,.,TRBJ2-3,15,TGTGCCAGCAGTAGAGCGGGACCCAGCACAGATACGCAGTATTTT,CASSRAGPSTDTQYF
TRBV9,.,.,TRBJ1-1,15,TGTGCCAGCAGCCCTCCTAAGATGATGAACACTGAAGCTTTCTTT,CASSPPKMMNTEAFF
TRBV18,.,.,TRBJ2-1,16,TGTGCCAGCTCACAGAACCGGGCCCCCGATGGGAATGAGCAGTTCTTC,CASSQNRAPDGNEQFF
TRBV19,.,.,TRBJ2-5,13,TGTGCCAGTAGCCCTGGTCCGAAAGAGACCCAGTACTTC,CASSPGPKETQYF
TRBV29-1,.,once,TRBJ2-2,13,TGCAGCGTTAAGGCAGGGGATAGGGGGGAGCTGTTTTTT,CSVKAGDRGELFF
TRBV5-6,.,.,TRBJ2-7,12,TGTGCCAGCAGCTTGGCCTACTACGAGCAGTACTTC,CASSLAYYEQYF
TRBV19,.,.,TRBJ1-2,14,TGTGCCAGTAGTATCGAGTCGACTAACTATGGCTACACCTTC,CASSIESTNYGYTF
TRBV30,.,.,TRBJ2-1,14,TGTGCCTCCACACTAGTGAGAGCCTACAATGAGCAGTTCTTC,CASTLVRAYNEQFF
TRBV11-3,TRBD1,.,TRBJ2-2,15,TGTGCCAGCAGCTTTGGGACAGGGGGCCCGGAAAAGCTGTTTTTT,CASSFGTGGPEKLFF
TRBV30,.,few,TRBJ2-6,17,TGTGCCTGGAGTAGACAGACGAGAAACTCTGGGGCCAACGTCCTGACTTTC,CAWSRQTRNSGANVLTF
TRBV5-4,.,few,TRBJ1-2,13,TGTGCCAGCAGCCTGCCCCAGTGGCATGGCTACACCTTC,CASSLPQWHGYTF
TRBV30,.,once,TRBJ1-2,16,TGTGCCTGGAGTCTACCCGGGGCCCCAGGGAGCTATGGCTACACCTTC,CAWSLPGAPGSYGYTF
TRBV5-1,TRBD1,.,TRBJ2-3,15,TGCGCCAGCAGCTTGGATGGGACAGACACAGATACGCAGTATTTT,CASSLDGTDTDTQYF
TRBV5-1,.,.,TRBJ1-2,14,TGCGCCAGCAGCTTGTATCCGGGTCCCTATGGCTACACCTTC,CASSLYPGPYGYTF
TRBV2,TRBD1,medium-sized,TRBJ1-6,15,TGTGCCAGCAGAGACAGGGGCTCCTATAATTCACCCCTCCACTTT,CASRDRGSYNSPLHF
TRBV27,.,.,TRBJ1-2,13,TGTGCCAGCAGTTTAATGGGGGGGACTGGCTACACCTTC,CASSLMGGTGYTF
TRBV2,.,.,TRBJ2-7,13,TGTGCCAGCAAGGACACCTGGCCGAGCGAGCAGTACTTC,CASKDTWPSEQYF
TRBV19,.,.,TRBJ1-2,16,TGTGCCAGTAGTCACTCTGTCACAGCCGTTAACTATGGCTACACCTTC,CASSHSVTAVNYGYTF
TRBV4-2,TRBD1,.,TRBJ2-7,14,TGTGCCAGCAGCCAACCGGACAGGGGATACGAGCAGTACTTC,CASSQPDRGYEQYF
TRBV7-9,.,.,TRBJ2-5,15,TGTGCCAGCAGCTTATGGCGGGACACTCAAGAGACCCAGTACTTC,CASSLWRDTQETQYF
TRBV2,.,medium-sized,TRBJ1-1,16,TGTGCCAGCAGTTCAGGGAGTCATCTCATGAACACTGAAGCTTTCTTT,CASSSGSHLMNTEAFF
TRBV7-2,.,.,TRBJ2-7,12,TGTGCCAGCGCGCAGGTGTTCTACGAGCAGTACTTC,CASAQVFYEQYF
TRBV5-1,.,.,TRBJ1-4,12,TGCGCCAGCAGAACAACAGATGAAAAACTGTTTTTT,CASRTTDEKLFF
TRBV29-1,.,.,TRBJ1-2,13,TGCAGCGTTGAGACAACCATAGTCCAAGGCTACACCTTC,CSVETTIVQGYTF
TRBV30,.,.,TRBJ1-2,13,TGTGCCTGTACCCAAGGGGGGGACTATGGCTACACCTTC,CACTQGGDYGYTF
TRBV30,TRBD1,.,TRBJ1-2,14,TGTGCCGGATCCGATTCGGGACAGAGCTATGGCTACACCTTC,CAGSDSGQSYGYTF
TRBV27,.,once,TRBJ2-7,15,TGTGCCAGCAGTTTATCATACAGCCCAACCTACGAGCAGTACTTC,CASSLSYSPTYEQYF
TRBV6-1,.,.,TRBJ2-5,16,TGTGCCAGCAGTGAAGGGCAGACACTGCCTCAAGAGACCCAGTACTTC,CASSEGQTLPQETQYF
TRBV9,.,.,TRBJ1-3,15,TGTGCCAGCAGCGACCTCCGGGAGGCTGGAAACACCATATATTTT,CASSDLREAGNTIYF
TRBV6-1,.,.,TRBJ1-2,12,TGTGCCAGCAGTGAATTGGCGGGAGGCTACACCTTC,CASSELAGGYTF
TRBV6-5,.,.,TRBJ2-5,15,TGTGCCAGCAGGACCTTTCGGGGGTACCAAGAGACCCAGTACTTC,CASRTFRGYQETQYF
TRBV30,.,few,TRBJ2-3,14,TGTGCCTGGAGTCAAAAGTCTTGGACAGATACGCAGTATTTT,CAWSQKSWTDTQYF
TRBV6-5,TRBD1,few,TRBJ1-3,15,TGTGCCAGCAGTTACTCCAGGGGGCCTGGAAACACCATATATTTT,CASSYSRGPGNTIYF
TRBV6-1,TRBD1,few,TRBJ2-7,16,TGTGCCAGCAGTGTCAGGGGTGGGGGACAGGGGGGCGAGCAGTACTTC,CASSVRGGGQGGEQYF
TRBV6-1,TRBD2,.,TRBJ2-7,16,TGTGCCAGCAGTGAATTCCTAGCGGGGGCCTCCTACGAGCAGTACTTC,CASSEFLAGASYEQYF
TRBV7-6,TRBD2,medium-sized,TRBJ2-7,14,TGTGCCAGCAGCCGGGACGGGGGGAACTACGAGCAGTACTTC,CASSRDGGNYEQYF